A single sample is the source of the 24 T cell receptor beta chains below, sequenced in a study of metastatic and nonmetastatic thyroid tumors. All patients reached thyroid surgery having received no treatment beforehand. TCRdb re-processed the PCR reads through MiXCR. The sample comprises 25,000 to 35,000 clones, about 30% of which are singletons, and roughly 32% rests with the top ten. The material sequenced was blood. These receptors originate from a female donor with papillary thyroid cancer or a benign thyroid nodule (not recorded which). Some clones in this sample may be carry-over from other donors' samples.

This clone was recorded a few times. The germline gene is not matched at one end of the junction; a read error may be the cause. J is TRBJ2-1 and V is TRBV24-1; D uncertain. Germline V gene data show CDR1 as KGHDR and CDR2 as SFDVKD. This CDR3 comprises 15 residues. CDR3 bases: TGTGCCACCAGTGAACCCGGCACAGTGTACAGTGAGCAGTTCTTC. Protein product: CATSEPGTVYSEQFF.

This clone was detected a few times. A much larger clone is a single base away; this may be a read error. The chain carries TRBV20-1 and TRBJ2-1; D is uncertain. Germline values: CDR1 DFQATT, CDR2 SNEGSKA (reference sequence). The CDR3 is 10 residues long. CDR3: CAIGNNEQFF. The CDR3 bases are TGTGCTATCGGAAACAATGAGCAGTTCTTC.

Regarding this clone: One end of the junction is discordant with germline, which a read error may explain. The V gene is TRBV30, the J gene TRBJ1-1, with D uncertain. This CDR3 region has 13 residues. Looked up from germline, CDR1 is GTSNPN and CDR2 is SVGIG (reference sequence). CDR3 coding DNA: TGTGCCTGTAGTGCGGACGGTGAGTGGGGAGCTTTCTTT. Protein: CACSADGEWGAFF.

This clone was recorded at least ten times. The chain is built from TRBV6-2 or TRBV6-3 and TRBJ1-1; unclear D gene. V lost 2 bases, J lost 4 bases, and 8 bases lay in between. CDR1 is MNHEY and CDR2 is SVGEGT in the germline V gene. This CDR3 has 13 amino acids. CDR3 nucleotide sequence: TGTGCCAGCAGTTACCGGGGTACCACTGAAGCTTTCTTT. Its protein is CASSYRGTTEAFF.

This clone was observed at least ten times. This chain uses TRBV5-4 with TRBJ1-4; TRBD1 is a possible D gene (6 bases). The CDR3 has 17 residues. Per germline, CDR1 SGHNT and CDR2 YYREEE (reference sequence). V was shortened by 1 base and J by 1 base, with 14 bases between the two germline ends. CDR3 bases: TGTGCCAGCAGCTTGAGGGGGGGCGCGCAAACTAATGAAAAACTGTTTTTT. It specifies CASSLRGGAQTNEKLFF.

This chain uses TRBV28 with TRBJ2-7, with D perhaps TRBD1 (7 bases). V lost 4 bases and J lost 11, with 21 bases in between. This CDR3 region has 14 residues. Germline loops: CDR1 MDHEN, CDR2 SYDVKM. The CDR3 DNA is TGTGCCAGCAGTTCGGAGGGACAGAACGACGTGGAGTACTTC. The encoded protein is CASSSEGQNDVEYF.

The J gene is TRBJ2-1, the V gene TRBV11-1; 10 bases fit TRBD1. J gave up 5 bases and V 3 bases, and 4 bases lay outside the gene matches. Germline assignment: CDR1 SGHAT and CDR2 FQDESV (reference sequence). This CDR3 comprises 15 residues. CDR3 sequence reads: CASSFGGQGHNEQFF. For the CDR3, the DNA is TGTGCCAGCAGCTTTGGGGGACAGGGGCACAATGAGCAGTTCTTC.

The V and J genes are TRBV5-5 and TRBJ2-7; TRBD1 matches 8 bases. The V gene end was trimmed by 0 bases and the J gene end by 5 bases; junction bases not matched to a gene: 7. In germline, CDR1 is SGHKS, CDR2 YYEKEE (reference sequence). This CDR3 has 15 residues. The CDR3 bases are TGTGCCAGCAGCTTGGAGCAGGGGGCGATCCACGAGCAGTACTTC. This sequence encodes CASSLEQGAIHEQYF.

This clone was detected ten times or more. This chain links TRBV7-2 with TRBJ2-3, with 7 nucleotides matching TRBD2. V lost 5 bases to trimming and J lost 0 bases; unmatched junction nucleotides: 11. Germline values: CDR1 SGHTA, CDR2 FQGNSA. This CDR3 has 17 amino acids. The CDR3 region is CASSPEGASGSTDTQYF. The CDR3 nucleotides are TGTGCCAGCAGCCCAGAAGGCGCTAGCGGTAGCACAGATACGCAGTATTTT.

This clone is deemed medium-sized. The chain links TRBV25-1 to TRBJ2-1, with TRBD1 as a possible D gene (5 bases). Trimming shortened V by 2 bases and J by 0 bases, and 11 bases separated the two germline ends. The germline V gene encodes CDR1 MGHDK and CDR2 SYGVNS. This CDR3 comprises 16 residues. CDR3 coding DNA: TGTGCCAGCAGTGAAAGGGGTTCATTCTCCTACAATGAGCAGTTCTTC. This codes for CASSERGSFSYNEQFF.

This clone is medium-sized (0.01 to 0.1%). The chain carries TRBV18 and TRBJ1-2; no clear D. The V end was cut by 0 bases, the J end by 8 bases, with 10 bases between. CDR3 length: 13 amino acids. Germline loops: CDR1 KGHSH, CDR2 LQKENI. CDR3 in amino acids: CASSPPVEDGYTF. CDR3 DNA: TGTGCCAGCTCACCACCGGTGGAAGACGGCTACACCTTC.

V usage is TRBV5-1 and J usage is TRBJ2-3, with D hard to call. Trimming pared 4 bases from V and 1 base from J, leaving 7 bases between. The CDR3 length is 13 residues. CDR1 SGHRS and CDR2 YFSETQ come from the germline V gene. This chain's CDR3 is CASSEGGTDTQYF. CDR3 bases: TGCGCCAGCAGCGAAGGCGGCACAGATACGCAGTATTTT.

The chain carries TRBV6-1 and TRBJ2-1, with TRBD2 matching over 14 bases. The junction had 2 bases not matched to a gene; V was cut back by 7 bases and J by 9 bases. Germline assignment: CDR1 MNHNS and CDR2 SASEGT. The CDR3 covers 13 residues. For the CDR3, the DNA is TGTGCCAGCACTGGGACTAGCGGGGGTGAGCAGTTCTTC. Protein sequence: CASTGTSGGEQFF.

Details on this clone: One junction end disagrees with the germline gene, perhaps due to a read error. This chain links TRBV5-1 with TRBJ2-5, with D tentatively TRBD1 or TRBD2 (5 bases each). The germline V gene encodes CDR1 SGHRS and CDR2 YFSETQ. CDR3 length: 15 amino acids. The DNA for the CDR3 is TGCCCCAGCAGCTTGGCCGGGGACCAGGATGAGACCCAGTACTTC. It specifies CPSSLAGDQDETQYF.

CDR3 sequence reads: CASSISGRWNEQFF. For the CDR3, the DNA is TGTGCCAGCAGCATTAGCGGGAGGTGGAATGAGCAGTTCTTC. This chain uses TRBV11-3 with TRBJ2-1; 10 nucleotides align to TRBD2. The CDR3 length is 14 residues. Unmatched junction bases numbered 5, after V lost 5 bases and J lost 7 bases. Germline CDR1 SGHNT, CDR2 YENEEA.

DNA of the CDR3: TGTGCCAGCTCACCTGCCTACGAGCAGTACTTC. Protein: CASSPAYEQYF. This chain joins TRBV18 and TRBJ2-7, with D hard to call. With 3 bases removed from V and 2 bases from J, the gap between germline ends came to 2 bases. The length of the CDR3 is 11 residues. Germline V lookup: CDR1 KGHSH, CDR2 LQKENI.

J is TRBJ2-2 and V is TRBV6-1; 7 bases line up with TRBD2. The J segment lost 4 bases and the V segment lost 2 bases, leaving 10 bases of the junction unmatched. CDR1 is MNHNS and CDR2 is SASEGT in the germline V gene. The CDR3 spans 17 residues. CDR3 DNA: TGTGCCAGCAGTGAAAATTGGGTGCGGGGGAGCACCGGGGAGCTGTTTTTT. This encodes CASSENWVRGSTGELFF.

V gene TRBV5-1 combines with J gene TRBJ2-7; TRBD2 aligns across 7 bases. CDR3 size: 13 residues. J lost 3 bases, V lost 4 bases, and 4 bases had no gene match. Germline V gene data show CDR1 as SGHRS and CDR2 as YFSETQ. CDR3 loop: CASSAGEGYEQYF. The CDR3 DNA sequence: TGCGCCAGCAGCGCGGGAGAAGGCTACGAGCAGTACTTC.

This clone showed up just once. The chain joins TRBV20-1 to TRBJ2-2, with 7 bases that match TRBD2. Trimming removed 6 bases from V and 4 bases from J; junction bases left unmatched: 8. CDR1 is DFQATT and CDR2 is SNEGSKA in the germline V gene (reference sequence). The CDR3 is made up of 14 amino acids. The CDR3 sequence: CSAEGGRGTGELFF. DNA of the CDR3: TGCAGTGCGGAGGGCGGGAGAGGCACCGGGGAGCTGTTTTTT.

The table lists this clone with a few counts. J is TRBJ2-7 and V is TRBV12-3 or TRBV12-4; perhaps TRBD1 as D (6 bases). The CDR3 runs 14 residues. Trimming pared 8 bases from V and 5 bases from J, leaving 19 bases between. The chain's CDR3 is CASAKTGTLDEQYF. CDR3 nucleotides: TGTGCCAGCGCAAAGACCGGGACATTGGACGAGCAGTACTTC.

CDR3 nucleotides: TGTGCCAGCAGTTTCGCGGGAGAGTACAATGAGCAGTTCTTC. It encodes CASSFAGEYNEQFF. The chain employs TRBV6-2 or TRBV6-3 and TRBJ2-1; 7 positions match TRBD2. V gave up 4 bases and J gave up 4 bases; unmatched junction bases: 4. This CDR3 is built from 14 residues. Germline lookup yields CDR1 MNHEY and CDR2 SVGEGT.

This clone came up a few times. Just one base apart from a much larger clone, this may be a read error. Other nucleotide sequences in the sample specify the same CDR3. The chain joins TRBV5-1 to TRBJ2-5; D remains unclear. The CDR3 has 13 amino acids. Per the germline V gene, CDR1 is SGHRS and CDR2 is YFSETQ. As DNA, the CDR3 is TGCGCCAGCGGCTTGCAAAGCTTGGAGACACAGTACTTC. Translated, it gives CASGLQSLETQYF.

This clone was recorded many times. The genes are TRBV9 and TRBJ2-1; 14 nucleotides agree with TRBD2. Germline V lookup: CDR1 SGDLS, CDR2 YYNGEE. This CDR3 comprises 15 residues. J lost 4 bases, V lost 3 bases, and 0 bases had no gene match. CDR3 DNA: TGTGCCAGCAGCGGACTAGCGGGAGGGTACAATGAGCAGTTCTTC. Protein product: CASSGLAGGYNEQFF.

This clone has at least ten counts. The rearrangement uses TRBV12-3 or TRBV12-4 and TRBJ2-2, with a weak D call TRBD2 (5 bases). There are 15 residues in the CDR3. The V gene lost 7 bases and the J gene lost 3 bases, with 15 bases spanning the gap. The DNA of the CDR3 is TGTGCCAGCACCACTCACGGCGGGTACACCGGGGAGCTGTTTTTT. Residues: CASTTHGGYTGELFF.